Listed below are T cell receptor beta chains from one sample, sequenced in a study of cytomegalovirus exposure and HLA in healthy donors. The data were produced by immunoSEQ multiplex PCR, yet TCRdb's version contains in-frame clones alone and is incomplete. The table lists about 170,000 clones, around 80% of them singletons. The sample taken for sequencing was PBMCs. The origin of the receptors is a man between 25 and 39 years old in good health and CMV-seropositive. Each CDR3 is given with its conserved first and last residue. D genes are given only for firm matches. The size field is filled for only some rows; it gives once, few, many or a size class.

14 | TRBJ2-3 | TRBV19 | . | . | CASSILLSTDTQYF | TGTGCCAGTAGTATACTTCTAAGCACAGATACGCAGTATTTT
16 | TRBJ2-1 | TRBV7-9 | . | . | CASSGLGSGSYNEQFF | TGTGCCAGCAGCGGTTTGGGGTCGGGATCCTACAATGAGCAGTTCTTC
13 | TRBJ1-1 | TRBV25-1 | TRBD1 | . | CASRRQGETEAFF | TGTGCCAGCCGGAGACAGGGAGAGACTGAAGCTTTCTTT
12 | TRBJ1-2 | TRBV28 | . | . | CASSFGQYGYTF | TGTGCCAGCAGTTTTGGCCAGTATGGCTACACCTTC
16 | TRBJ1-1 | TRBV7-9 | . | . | CSSSWGGAGEWTEAFF | TGTTCCAGCAGCTGGGGGGGGGCAGGGGAGTGGACTGAAGCTTTCTTT
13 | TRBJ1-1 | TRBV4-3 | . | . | CASKDSTNTEAFF | TGCGCCAGCAAGGACAGTACGAACACTGAAGCTTTCTTT
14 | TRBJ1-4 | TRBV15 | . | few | CATSAGGDNEKLFF | TGTGCCACCAGCGCCGGGGGTGATAATGAAAAACTGTTTTTT
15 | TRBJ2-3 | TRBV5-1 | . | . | CASSPMDYFTDTQYF | TGCGCCAGCAGCCCCATGGACTACTTCACAGATACGCAGTATTTT
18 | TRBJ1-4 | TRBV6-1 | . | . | CASSDPTEPEATNEKLFF | TGTGCCAGCAGTGATCCAACGGAGCCCGAGGCAACTAATGAAAAACTGTTTTTT
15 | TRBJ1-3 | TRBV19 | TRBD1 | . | CASNTGATSGNTIYF | TGTGCCAGTAACACAGGGGCCACCTCTGGAAACACCATATATTTT
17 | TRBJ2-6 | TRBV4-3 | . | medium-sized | CASSQGDTGSGANVLTF | TGCGCCAGCAGCCAAGGGGACACGGGCTCTGGGGCCAACGTCCTGACTTTC
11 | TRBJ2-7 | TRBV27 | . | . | CATGGAYEQYF | TGTGCCACGGGTGGAGCCTACGAGCAGTACTTC
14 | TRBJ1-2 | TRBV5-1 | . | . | CASAPDSPSYGYTF | TGCGCCAGCGCCCCGGACAGCCCGAGCTATGGCTACACCTTC
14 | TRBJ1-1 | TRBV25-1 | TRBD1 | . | CASSETGGFTEAFF | TGTGCCAGCAGTGAGACAGGGGGGTTCACTGAAGCTTTCTTT
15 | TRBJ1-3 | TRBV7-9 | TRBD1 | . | CASSLVTGAGNTIYF | TGTGCCAGCAGCTTAGTAACAGGGGCTGGAAACACCATATATTTT
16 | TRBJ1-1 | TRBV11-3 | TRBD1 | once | CASSLARTGSNTEAFF | TGTGCCAGCAGCTTAGCCCGGACAGGTTCGAACACTGAAGCTTTCTTT
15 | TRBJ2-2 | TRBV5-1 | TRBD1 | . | CASSIRQGSNGELFF | TGCGCCAGCAGCATCCGACAGGGCTCTAACGGGGAGCTGTTTTTT
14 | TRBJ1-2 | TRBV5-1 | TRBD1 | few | CASSSTGARGGYTF | TGCGCCAGCAGCAGCACAGGGGCCCGGGGAGGCTACACCTTC
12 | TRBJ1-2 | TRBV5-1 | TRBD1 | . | CASRTGWGGYTF | TGCGCCAGTCGGACAGGGTGGGGAGGCTACACCTTC
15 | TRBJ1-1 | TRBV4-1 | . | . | CASSHSGQGNTEAFF | TGCGCCAGCAGCCACTCGGGTCAGGGGAACACTGAAGCTTTCTTT
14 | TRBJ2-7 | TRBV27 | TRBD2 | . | CASSWTSGDYEQYF | TGTGCCAGCAGTTGGACTAGCGGGGATTACGAGCAGTACTTC
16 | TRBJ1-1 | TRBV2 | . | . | CASSGGRGGMNTEAFF | TGTGCCAGCAGCGGAGGGAGGGGAGGGATGAACACTGAAGCTTTCTTT
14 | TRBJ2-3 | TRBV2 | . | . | CANQPGVSTDTQYF | TGTGCCAACCAACCAGGGGTGAGCACAGATACGCAGTATTTT
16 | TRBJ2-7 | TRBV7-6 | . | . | CASSSRGGDGPYEQYF | TGTGCCAGCAGCTCCAGAGGGGGGGACGGACCCTACGAGCAGTACTTC
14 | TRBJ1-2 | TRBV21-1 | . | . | CASSKGEEDYGYTF | TGTGCCAGCAGCAAAGGGGAGGAGGACTATGGCTACACCTTC
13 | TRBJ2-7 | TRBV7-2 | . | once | CASSLDSQQGQYF | TGTGCCAGCAGCTTAGACAGTCAGCAAGGGCAGTACTTC
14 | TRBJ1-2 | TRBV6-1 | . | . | CASSAGPVSYGYTF | TGTGCCAGCAGTGCGGGTCCCGTGAGCTATGGCTACACCTTC
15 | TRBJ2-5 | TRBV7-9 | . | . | CASRRGEGERETQYF | TGTGCCAGCAGACGAGGGGAGGGGGAGCGGGAGACCCAGTACTTC